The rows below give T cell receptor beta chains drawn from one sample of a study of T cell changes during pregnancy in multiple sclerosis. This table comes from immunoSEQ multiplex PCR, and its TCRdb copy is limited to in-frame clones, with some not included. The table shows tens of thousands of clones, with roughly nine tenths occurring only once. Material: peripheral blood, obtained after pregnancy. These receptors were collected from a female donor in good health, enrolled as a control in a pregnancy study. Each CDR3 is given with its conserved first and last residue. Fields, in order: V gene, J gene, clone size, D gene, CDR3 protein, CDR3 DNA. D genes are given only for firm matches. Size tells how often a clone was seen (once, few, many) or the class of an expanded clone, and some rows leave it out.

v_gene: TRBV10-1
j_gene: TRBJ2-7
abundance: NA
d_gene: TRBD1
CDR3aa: CASGTGYGEQYF
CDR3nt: TGCGCCAGCGGGACAGGGTACGGCGAGCAGTACTTC

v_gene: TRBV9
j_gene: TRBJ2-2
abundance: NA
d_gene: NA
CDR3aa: CASSVDPTLGTGELFF
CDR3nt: TGTGCCAGCAGCGTAGACCCGACATTGGGTACCGGGGAGCTGTTTTTT

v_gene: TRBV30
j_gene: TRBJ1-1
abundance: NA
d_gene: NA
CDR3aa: CAWSVGAGRGKAFF
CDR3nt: TGTGCCTGGAGTGTTGGTGCGGGGAGAGGGAAAGCTTTCTTT

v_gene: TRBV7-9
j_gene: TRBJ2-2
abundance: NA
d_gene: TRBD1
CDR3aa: CASSHGTGENTGELFF
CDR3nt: TGTGCCAGCAGCCACGGGACAGGAGAGAACACCGGGGAGCTGTTTTTT

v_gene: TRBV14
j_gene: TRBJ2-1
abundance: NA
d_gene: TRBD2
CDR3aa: CASSLRTSRGARNEQFF
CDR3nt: TGTGCCAGCAGCCTAAGGACTAGCCGGGGGGCTAGGAATGAGCAGTTCTTC

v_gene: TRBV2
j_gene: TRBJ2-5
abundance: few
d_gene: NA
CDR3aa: CASRPPGLSRETQYF
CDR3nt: TGTGCCAGCAGGCCTCCGGGACTCAGCCGAGAGACCCAGTACTTC

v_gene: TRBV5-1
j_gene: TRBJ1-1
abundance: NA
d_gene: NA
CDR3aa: CASGGTENTEAFF
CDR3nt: TGCGCCAGCGGGGGGACCGAGAACACTGAAGCTTTCTTT

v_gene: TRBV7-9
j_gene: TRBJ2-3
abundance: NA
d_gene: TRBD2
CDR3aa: CASSPSGTSDTDTQYF
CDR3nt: TGTGCCAGCAGCCCCTCCGGGACTAGCGACACAGATACGCAGTATTTT

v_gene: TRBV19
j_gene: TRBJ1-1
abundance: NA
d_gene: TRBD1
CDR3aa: CASSIGAGGRWGEAFF
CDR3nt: TGTGCCAGTAGTATCGGGGCAGGGGGCCGGTGGGGTGAAGCTTTCTTT

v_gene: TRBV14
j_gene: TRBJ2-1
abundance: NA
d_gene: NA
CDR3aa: CASSQDIRDNEQFF
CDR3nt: TGTGCCAGCAGCCAAGATATCCGTGACAATGAGCAGTTCTTC

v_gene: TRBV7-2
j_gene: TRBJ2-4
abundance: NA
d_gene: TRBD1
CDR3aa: CASSLAQGQTYKNIQYF
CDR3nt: TGTGCCAGCAGCTTAGCACAGGGACAGACCTACAAAAACATTCAGTACTTC

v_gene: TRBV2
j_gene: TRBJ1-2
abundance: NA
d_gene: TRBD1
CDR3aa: CASSVQGARGYTF
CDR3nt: TGTGCCAGCAGTGTTCAGGGGGCCCGTGGCTACACCTTC

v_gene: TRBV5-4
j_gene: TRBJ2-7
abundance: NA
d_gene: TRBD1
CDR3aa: CASSLGDRGLSREQYF
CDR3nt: TGTGCCAGCAGCTTGGGGGACAGGGGGCTATCTCGGGAGCAGTACTTC

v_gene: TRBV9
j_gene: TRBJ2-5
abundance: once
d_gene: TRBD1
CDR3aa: CASTAGGSETQYF
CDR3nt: TGTGCCAGCACCGCAGGGGGCTCTGAGACCCAGTACTTC

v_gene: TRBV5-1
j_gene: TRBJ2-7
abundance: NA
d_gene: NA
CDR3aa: CASSPGESSYEQYF
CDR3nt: TGCGCCAGCAGCCCTGGGGAGTCTTCCTACGAGCAGTACTTC

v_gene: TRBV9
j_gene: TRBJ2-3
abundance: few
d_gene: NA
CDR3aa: CASSVVLGHTQYF
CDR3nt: TGTGCCAGCAGCGTAGTCCTAGGACACACGCAGTATTTT

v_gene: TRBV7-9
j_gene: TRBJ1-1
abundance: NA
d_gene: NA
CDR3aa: CASSLGSGWSTEAFF
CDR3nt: TGTGCCAGCAGCTTAGGATCCGGATGGAGCACTGAAGCTTTCTTT

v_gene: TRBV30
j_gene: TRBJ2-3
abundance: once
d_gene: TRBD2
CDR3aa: CAWSAWLAGRADTQYF
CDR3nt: TGTGCCTGGAGTGCTTGGCTAGCGGGAAGGGCAGATACGCAGTATTTT

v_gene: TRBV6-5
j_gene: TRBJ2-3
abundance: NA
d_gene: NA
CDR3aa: CASRTGEPGTDTQYF
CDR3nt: TGTGCCAGCAGGACCGGGGAGCCCGGCACAGATACGCAGTATTTT

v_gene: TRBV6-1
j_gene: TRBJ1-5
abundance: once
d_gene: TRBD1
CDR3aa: CASRDGTVNQPQHF
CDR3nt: TGTGCCAGCAGGGACGGGACAGTAAATCAGCCCCAGCATTTT

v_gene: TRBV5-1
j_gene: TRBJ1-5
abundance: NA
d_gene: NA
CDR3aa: CASSLAGGSNQPQHF
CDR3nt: TGCGCCAGCAGCTTGGCAGGAGGGAGCAATCAGCCCCAGCATTTT

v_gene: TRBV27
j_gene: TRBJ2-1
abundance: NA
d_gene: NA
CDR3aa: CASTSQTTASLSYNEQFF
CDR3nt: TGTGCCAGCACCTCACAGACGACAGCTTCTTTATCCTACAATGAGCAGTTCTTC

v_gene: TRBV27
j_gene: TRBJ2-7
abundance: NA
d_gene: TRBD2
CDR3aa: CASSRGTSGNDEQYF
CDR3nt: TGTGCCAGCAGCCGGGGGACTAGCGGGAACGACGAGCAGTACTTC

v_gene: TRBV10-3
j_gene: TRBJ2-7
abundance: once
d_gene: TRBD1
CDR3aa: CAISAAGTGGLDEQYF
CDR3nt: TGTGCCATCAGTGCAGCCGGGACAGGGGGCTTGGACGAGCAGTACTTC

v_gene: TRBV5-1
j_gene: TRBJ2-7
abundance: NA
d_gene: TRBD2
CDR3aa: CASSLGLAGHEQYF
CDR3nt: TGCGCCAGCAGCTTGGGACTAGCGGGTCACGAGCAGTACTTC

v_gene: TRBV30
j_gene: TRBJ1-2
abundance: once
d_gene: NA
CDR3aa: CAWSDPGGVGYTF
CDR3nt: TGTGCCTGGAGCGACCCCGGGGGGGTAGGCTACACCTTC

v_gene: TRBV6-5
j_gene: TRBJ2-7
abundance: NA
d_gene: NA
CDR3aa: CASRRSLGYEQYF
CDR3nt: TGTGCCAGCCGGCGGTCTCTTGGGTACGAGCAGTACTTC

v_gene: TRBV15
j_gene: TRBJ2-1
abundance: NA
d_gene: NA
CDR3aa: CATSGGDSLNEQFF
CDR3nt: TGTGCCACCAGCGGAGGGGACTCTCTCAATGAGCAGTTCTTC

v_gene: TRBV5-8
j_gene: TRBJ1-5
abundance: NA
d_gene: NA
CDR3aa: CASSLGRPGEPQHF
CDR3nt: TGTGCCAGCAGCTTGGGTAGGCCCGGAGAGCCCCAGCATTTT

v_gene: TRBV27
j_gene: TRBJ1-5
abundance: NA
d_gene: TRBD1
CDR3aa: CASSLSPDRGNQPQHF
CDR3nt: TGTGCCAGCAGTTTATCGCCGGACAGGGGCAATCAGCCCCAGCATTTT

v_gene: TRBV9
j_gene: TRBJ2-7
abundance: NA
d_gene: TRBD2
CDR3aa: CASSVGGRPEEQYF
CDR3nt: TGTGCCAGCAGCGTGGGAGGGAGGCCGGAGGAGCAGTACTTC

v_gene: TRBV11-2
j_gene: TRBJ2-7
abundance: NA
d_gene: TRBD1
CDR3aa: CASSFDTGGAYEQYF
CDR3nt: TGTGCCAGCAGCTTCGACACAGGGGGCGCCTACGAGCAGTACTTC

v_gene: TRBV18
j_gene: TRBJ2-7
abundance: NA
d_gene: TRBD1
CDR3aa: CASSPQQGRGSYEQYF
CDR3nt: TGTGCCAGCTCACCACAGCAGGGCAGGGGGTCCTACGAGCAGTACTTC

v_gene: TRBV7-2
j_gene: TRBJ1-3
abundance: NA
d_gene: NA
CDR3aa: CASSLSGGGNTIYF
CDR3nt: TGTGCCAGCAGCTTATCCGGAGGAGGAAACACCATATATTTT

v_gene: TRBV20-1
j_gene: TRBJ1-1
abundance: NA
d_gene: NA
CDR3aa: CSASGSTEAFF
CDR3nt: TGCAGTGCTAGCGGGAGTACTGAAGCTTTCTTT

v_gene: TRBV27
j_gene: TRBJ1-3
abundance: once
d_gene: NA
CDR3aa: CASSRAGVLSGNTIYF
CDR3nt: TGTGCCAGCAGTAGAGCAGGGGTTCTCTCTGGAAACACCATATATTTT

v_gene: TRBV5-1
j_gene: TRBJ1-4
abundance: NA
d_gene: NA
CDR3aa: CASSLEQGGSEKLFF
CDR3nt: TGCGCCAGCAGCTTGGAGCAGGGCGGTTCTGAAAAACTGTTTTTT

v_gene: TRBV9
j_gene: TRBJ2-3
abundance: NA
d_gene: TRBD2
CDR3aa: CASSVISGTTTDTQYF
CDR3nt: TGTGCCAGCAGCGTAATTAGCGGGACTACCACAGATACGCAGTATTTT

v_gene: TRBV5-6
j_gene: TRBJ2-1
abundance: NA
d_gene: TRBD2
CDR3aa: CASSLRLAGGPTYNEQFF
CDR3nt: TGTGCCAGCAGCTTGCGGCTAGCGGGGGGGCCAACCTACAATGAGCAGTTCTTC

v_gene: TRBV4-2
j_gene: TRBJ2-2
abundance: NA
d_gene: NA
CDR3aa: CASSLNRGGTGELFF
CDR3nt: TGTGCCAGCAGCTTGAACCGGGGAGGAACCGGGGAGCTGTTTTTT

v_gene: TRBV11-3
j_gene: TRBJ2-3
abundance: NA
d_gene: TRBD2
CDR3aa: CASSLGTSGGANTDTQYF
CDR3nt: TGTGCCAGCAGCTTAGGGACTAGCGGGGGGGCAAACACAGATACGCAGTATTTT

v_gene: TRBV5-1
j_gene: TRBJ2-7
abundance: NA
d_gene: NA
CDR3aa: CASSLMAFSYEQYF
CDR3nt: TGCGCCAGCAGCTTGATGGCCTTCTCCTACGAGCAGTACTTC

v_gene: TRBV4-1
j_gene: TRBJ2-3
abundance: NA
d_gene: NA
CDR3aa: CASSQVRGLDTDTQYF
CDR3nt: TGCGCCAGCAGCCAAGTCCGGGGGTTAGATACAGATACGCAGTATTTT

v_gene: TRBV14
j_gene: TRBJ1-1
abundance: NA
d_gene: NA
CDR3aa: CASSQVTANTEAFF
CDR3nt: TGTGCCAGCAGCCAAGTGACAGCGAACACTGAAGCTTTCTTT

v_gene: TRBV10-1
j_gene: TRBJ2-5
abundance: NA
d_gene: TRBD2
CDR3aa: CASSERLAGTQYF
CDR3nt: TGCGCCAGCAGTGAGAGGCTAGCGGGGACCCAGTACTTC

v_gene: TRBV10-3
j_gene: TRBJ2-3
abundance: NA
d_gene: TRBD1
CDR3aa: CAISEGQGRGRGTDTQYF
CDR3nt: TGTGCCATCAGTGAAGGACAGGGGAGAGGAAGGGGCACAGATACGCAGTATTTT

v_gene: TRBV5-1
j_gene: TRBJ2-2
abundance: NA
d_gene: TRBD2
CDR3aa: CASSLATSGSPTGELFF
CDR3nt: TGCGCCAGCAGCTTGGCCACTAGCGGGAGTCCTACCGGGGAGCTGTTTTTT

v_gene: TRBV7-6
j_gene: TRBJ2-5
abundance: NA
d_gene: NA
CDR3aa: CASSFGYQETQYF
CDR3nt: TGTGCCAGCAGCTTCGGTTACCAAGAGACCCAGTACTTC

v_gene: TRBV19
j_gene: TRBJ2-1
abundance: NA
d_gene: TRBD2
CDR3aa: CASSRGGGYYNEQFF
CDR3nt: TGTGCCAGTAGTAGAGGCGGGGGGTACTACAATGAGCAGTTCTTC

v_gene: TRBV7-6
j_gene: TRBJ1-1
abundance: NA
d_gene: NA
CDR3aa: CASSLAGAANTEAFF
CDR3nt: TGTGCCAGCAGCTTAGCAGGGGCGGCGAACACTGAAGCTTTCTTT

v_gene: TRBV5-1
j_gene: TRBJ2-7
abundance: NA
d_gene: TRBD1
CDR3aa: CASSLRGQGVGEQYF
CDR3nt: TGCGCCAGCAGCTTGAGAGGACAGGGGGTGGGCGAGCAGTACTTC

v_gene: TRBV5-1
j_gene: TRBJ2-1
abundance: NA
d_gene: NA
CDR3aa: CASNRDSPRNEQFF
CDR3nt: TGCGCCAGTAACCGGGACTCCCCGCGGAATGAGCAGTTCTTC

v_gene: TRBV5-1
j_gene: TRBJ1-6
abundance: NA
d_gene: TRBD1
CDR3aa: CASSPTGTNSPLHF
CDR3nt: TGCGCCAGCAGCCCGACAGGGACCAATTCACCCCTCCACTTT

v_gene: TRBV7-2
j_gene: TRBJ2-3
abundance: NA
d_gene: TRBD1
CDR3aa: CASSLGGQRTDTQYF
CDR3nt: TGTGCCAGCAGCTTAGGGGGACAGCGCACAGATACGCAGTATTTT

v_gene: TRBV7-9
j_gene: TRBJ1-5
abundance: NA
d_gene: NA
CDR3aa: CASSLGTASNQPQHF
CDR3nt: TGTGCCAGCAGCTTAGGGACAGCTAGCAATCAGCCCCAGCATTTT

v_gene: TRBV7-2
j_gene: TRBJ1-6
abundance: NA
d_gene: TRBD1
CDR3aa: CASSFRDRPNSPLHF
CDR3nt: TGTGCCAGCAGCTTCCGGGACAGGCCCAATTCACCCCTCCACTTT

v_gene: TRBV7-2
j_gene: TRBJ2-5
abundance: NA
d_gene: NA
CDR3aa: CASSLAFRETQYF
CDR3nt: TGTGCCAGCAGCTTAGCATTCCGGGAGACCCAGTACTTC

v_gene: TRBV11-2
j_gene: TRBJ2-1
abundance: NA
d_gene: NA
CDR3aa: CASSSAGSNEQFF
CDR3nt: TGTGCCAGCAGCTCGGCAGGGTCCAATGAGCAGTTCTTC

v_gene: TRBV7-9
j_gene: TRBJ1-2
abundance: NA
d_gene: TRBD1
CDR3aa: CASSPTGIRNGYTF
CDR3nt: TGTGCCAGCAGCCCGACAGGGATAAGGAATGGCTACACCTTC